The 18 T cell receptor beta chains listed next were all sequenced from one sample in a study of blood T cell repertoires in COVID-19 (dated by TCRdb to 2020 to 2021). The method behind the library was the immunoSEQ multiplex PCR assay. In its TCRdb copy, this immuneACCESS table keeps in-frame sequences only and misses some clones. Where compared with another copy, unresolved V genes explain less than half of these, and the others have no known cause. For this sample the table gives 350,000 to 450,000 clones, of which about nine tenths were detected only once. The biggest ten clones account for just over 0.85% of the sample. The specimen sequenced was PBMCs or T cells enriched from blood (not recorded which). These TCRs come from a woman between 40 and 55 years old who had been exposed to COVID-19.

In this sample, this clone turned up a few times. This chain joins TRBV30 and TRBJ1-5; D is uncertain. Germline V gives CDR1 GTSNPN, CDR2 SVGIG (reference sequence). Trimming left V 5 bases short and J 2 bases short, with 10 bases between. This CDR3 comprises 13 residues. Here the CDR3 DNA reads TGTGCCTGGGACTTAGATGGCAATCAGCCCCAGCATTTT. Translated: CAWDLDGNQPQHF.

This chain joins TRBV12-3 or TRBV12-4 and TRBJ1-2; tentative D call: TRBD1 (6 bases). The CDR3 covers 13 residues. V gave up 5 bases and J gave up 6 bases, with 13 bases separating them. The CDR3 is CASSGDNPDGYTF. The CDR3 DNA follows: TGTGCCAGCAGTGGGGACAACCCCGATGGCTACACCTTC.

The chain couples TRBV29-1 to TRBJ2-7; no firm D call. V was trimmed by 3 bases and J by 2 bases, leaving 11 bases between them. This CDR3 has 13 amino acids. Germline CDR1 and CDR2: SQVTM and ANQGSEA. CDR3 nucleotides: TGCAGCGTTGAGGGTGGAGAGCCCTACGAGCAGTACTTC. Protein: CSVEGGEPYEQYF.

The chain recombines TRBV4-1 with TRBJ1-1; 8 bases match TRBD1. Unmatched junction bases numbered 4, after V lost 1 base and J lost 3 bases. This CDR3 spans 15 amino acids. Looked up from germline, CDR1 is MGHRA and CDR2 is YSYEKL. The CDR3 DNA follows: TGCGCCAGCAGCCAAGGGCGGACAGGGCACACTGAAGCTTTCTTT. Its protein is CASSQGRTGHTEAFF.

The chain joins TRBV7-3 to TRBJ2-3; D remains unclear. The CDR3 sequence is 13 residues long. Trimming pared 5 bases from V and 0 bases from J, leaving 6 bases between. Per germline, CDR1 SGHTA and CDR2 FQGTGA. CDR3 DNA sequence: TGTGCCAGCAGCACTCTTAGCACAGATACGCAGTATTTT. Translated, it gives CASSTLSTDTQYF.

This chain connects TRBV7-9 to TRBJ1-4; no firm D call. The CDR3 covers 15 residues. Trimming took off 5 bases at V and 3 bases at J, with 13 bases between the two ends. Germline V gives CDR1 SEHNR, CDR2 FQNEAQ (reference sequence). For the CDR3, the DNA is TGTGCCAGCAGCCCACCGGGAGCCTCTAATGAAAAACTGTTTTTT. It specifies CASSPPGASNEKLFF.

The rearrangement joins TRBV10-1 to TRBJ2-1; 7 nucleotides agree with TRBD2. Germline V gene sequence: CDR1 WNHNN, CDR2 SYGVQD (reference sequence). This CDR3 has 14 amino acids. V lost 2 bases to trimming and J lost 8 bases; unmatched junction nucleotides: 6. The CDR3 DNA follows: TGCGCCAGCAGTGAGCCGGACCGGGAGGATGAGCAGTTCTTC. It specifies CASSEPDREDEQFF.

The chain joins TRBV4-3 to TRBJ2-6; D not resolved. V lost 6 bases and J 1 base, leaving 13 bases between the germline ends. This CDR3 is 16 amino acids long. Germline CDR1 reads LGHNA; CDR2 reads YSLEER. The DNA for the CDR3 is TGCGCCAGCAGTCACTCGGCGGAGTCTGGGGCCAACGTCCTGACTTTC. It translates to CASSHSAESGANVLTF.

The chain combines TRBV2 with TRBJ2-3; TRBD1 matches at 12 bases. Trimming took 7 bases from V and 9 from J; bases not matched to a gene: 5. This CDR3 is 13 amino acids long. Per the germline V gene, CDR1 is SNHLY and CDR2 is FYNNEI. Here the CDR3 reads CASKGQGAGTQYF. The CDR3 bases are TGTGCCAGCAAGGGACAGGGGGCCGGGACGCAGTATTTT.

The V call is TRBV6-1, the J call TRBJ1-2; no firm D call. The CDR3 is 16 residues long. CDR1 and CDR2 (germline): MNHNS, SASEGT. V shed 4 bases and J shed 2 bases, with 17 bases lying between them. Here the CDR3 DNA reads TGTGCCAGCAGTGCGAGCCCGACGGGAGCGAACTATGGCTACACCTTC. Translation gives CASSASPTGANYGYTF.

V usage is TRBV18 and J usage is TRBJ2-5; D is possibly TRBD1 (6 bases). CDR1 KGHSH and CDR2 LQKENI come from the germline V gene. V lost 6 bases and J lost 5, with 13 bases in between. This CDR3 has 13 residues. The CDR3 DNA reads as TGTGCCAGCTCTCCCAGGGGTCTGGAGACCCAGTACTTC. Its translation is CASSPRGLETQYF.

CDR3: CSARQGETEAFF. The CDR3 DNA reads as TGCAGCGCACGACAGGGCGAGACTGAAGCTTTCTTT. The chain carries TRBV29-1 and TRBJ1-1, with 7 bases lining up with TRBD1. Germline V gives CDR1 SQVTM, CDR2 ANQGSEA. The trim removed 7 bases at V and 5 bases at J, leaving 7 bases unmatched. This CDR3 comprises 12 residues. Full variable domain (missing parts from reference TRBV29-1 and TRBJ1-1): SAVISQKPSRDICQRGTSLTIQCQVDSQVTMMFWYRQQPGQSLTLIATANQGSEATYESGFVIDKFPISRPNLTFSTLTVSNMSPEDSSIYLCSARQGETEAFFGQGTRLTVV.

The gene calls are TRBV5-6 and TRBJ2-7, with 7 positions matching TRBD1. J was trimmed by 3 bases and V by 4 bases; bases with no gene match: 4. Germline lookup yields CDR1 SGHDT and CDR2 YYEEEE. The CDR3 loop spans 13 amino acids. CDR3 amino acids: CASSLTGLYEQYF. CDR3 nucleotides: TGTGCCAGCAGCCTGACAGGGCTCTACGAGCAGTACTTC.

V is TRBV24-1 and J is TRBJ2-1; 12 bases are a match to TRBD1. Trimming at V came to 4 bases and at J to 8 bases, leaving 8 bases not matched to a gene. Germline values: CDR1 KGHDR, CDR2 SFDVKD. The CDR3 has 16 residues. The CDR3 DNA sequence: TGTGCCACCAGTGACTCTCCGGGACAGGGGGCTGATGAGCAGTTCTTC. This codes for CATSDSPGQGADEQFF.

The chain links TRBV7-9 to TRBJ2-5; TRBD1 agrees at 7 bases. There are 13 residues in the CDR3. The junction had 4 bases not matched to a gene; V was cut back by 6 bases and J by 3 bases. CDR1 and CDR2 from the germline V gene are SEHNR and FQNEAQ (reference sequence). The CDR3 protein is CASRPGTEETQYF. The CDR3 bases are TGTGCCAGCAGGCCCGGGACAGAAGAGACCCAGTACTTC.

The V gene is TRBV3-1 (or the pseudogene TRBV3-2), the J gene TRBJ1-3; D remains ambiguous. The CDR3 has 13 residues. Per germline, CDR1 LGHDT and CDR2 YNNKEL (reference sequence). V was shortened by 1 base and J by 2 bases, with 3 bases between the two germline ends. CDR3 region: CASSQVTGNTIYF. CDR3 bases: TGTGCCAGCAGCCAAGTAACTGGAAACACCATATATTTT.

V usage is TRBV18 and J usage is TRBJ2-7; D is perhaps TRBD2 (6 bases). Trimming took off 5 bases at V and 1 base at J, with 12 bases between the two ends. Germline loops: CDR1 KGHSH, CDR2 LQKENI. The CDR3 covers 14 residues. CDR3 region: CASSFYGGSYEQYF. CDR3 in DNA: TGTGCCAGCTCATTCTACGGGGGTTCCTACGAGCAGTACTTC. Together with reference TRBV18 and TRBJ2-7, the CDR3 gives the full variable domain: NAGVMQNPRHLVRRRGQEARLRCSPMKGHSHVYWYRQLPEEGLKFMVYLQKENIIDESGMPKERFSAEFPKEGPSILRIQQVVRGDSAAYFCASSFYGGSYEQYFGPGTRLTVT.

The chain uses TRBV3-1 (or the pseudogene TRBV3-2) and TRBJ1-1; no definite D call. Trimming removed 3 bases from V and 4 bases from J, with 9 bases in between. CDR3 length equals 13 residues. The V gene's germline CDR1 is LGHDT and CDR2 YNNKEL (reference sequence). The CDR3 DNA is TGTGCCAGCAGCCAGGGCGGGATCACTGAAGCTTTCTTT. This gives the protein CASSQGGITEAFF.